These 11 T cell receptor beta chains were sequenced from one sample in a study of CD8+ T cells in alopecia areata. cDNA serving as the sequencing template came from extracted, reverse transcribed RNA. The method was immunoSEQ multiplex PCR; TCRdb's version includes in-frame clones alone and lacks a portion of them. This sample has 250,000 to 350,000 clones, with around three fifths found just once. Stated treatment: oral pan-JAK inhibitor, 5-10 mg twice daily. Here the sequenced sample was CD4+ T cells sorted from blood, taken at approximately week 52, from a patient treated with tofacitinib. Receptors were obtained from a human donor with alopecia areata.

This clone has just a few counts. The chain combines TRBV29-1 with TRBJ1-2; 8 positions match TRBD1. This CDR3 contains 12 residues. Germline lookup yields CDR1 SQVTM and CDR2 ANQGSEA. The J segment lost 3 bases and the V segment lost 4 bases, leaving 1 base of the junction unmatched. CDR3 nucleotide sequence: TGCAGCGTTGGGGGACAGGACTATGGCTACACCTTC. It is translated as CSVGGQDYGYTF.

The chain recombines TRBV6-5 with TRBJ2-7; tentative D call: TRBD1 (6 bases). The germline CDR1 and CDR2 sequences are MNHEY and SVGAGI. This CDR3 contains 15 residues. Deletions cut 4 bases from V and 4 bases from J, with 17 bases between. CDR3: CASSSYGGQGYEQYF. DNA of the CDR3: TGTGCCAGCAGTTCATACGGTGGGCAGGGGTACGAGCAGTACTTC.

The rearrangement links TRBV29-1 to TRBJ2-7, with a tentative D call TRBD2 (6 bases). Germline CDR1 and CDR2: SQVTM and ANQGSEA. This CDR3 region has 10 residues. Deletions cut 7 bases from V and 3 bases from J, with 7 bases between. The CDR3 sequence: CSGGDYEQYF. CDR3 sequence (DNA): TGCAGCGGGGGGGACTACGAGCAGTACTTC.

This clone was counted only a few times. This chain links TRBV18 with TRBJ1-2; no reliable D call. Deletions cut 2 bases from V and 8 bases from J, with 12 bases between. This CDR3 has 13 amino acids. CDR1 and CDR2 from the germline V gene are KGHSH and LQKENI. CDR3 nucleotide sequence: TGTGCCAGCTCACCATCGGGGAAGGACGGCTACACCTTC. Amino acid sequence: CASSPSGKDGYTF.

The CDR3 DNA reads TGTGCCAGCAGTAACTACTTTAGGGAAATTAACTATGGCTACACCTTC. Its translation: CASSNYFREINYGYTF. This chain connects TRBV7-9 to TRBJ1-2, with D uncertain. The V and J ends lost 6 bases and 1 base respectively, with 18 bases between them. The CDR3 has 16 amino acids. Germline V CDR1 and CDR2: SEHNR, FQNEAQ (reference sequence).

This chain connects TRBV15 to TRBJ2-3; possibly TRBD2 for D (6 bases). CDR1 is LNHNV and CDR2 is YYDKDF in the germline V gene (reference sequence). The V end was cut by 1 base, the J end by 1 base, with 15 bases between. The CDR3 is 17 residues long. The CDR3 nucleotides are TGTGCCACCAGCAGAGCAGGAGGGAGCTACGGCACAGATACGCAGTATTTT. It codes for CATSRAGGSYGTDTQYF.

The J gene is TRBJ1-6, the V gene TRBV30; 7 nucleotides align to TRBD1. V was clipped by 4 bases and J by 10 bases; unmatched bases: 13. Germline V lookup: CDR1 GTSNPN, CDR2 SVGIG (reference sequence). There are 15 residues in the CDR3. The CDR3 DNA is TGTGCCTGGACCCACAGGGGATCAGGCCGATCACCCCTCCACTTT. Its translation: CAWTHRGSGRSPLHF.

CDR3: CASSPRGSYGYTF. DNA of the CDR3: TGTGCCAGCAGCCCAAGGGGAAGCTATGGCTACACCTTC. The chain employs TRBV6-5 and TRBJ1-2, with a possible D match to TRBD1 (5 bases). This CDR3 is 13 amino acids long. Looked up from germline, CDR1 is MNHEY and CDR2 is SVGAGI. V was trimmed by 6 bases and J by 4 bases, leaving 12 bases between them.

This clone was counted between two and nine times. This chain links TRBV10-3 with TRBJ1-5; no firm D call. The length of the CDR3 is 15 residues. Deletions cut 0 bases from V and 4 bases from J, with 10 bases between. Germline loops: CDR1 ENHRY, CDR2 SYGVKD. DNA for the CDR3: TGTGCCATCAGTGAGTCCACAGTGGGGAATCAGCCCCAGCATTTT. This translates into CAISESTVGNQPQHF.

This clone was counted between two and nine times. V gene TRBV30 combines with J gene TRBJ1-1; D unresolved. V dropped 0 bases and J dropped 1 base, with 6 bases sitting between them. Germline loops: CDR1 GTSNPN, CDR2 SVGIG (reference sequence). The CDR3 runs 13 residues. CDR3 sequence: CAWSVTANTEAFF. The CDR3 bases are TGTGCCTGGAGTGTAACAGCGAACACTGAAGCTTTCTTT.

The rearrangement uses TRBV29-1 and TRBJ2-7; 7 bases agree with TRBD1. Trimming cost V 4 bases and J 1 base; bases outside gene matches: 1. CDR3 length equals 12 residues. Germline V gene lookup returns CDR1 SQVTM and CDR2 ANQGSEA. The CDR3, as DNA: TGCAGCGTTGTGGGACAGTCCTACGAGCAGTACTTC. Protein sequence: CSVVGQSYEQYF.